This T cell receptor beta chain was sequenced during a study of OX40 agonist ivuxolimab in advanced cancers. Findings of the study overall: On average, CD8+ T cells showed a greater number of expanded clones than CD4+.

Measured with immunoSEQ multiplex PCR; TCRdb has only the in-frame clones, and not every one. The data show 130,000 or so clones, more than 85% seen once. In this sample, this clone turned up once. The antigen is undetermined. Trimming cost V 4 bases and J 6 bases; bases outside gene matches: 6. The CDR3 spans 14 residues. Germline lookup yields CDR1 SGHNT and CDR2 YYREEE (reference sequence). This specimen consisted of CD4+ or CD8+ T cells sorted from blood, obtained in a trial of the OX40 agonist ivuxolimab. The sequence was obtained from an adult with an advanced solid tumor such as melanoma, head and neck, liver or kidney cancer. The chain has TRBV5-4 and TRBJ2-2; 7 bases fit TRBD1. CDR3 sequence reads: CASSGSRGPGELFF. CDR3 DNA: TGTGCCAGCAGCGGGTCGAGGGGGCCCGGGGAGCTGTTTTTT.